These 12 T cell receptor beta chains came from one sample sequenced in a study of beta chain features in type 1 diabetes. Overall study results and limits: Type 1 diabetes patients showed a moderate but significant shortening of TCRB CDR3s in all four CD4+ subsets.

Sequenced material consisted of expressed TCRB transcripts (all of the isolated RNA was reverse transcribed). Here immunoSEQ multiplex PCR was the method, and the copy in TCRdb shows in-frame clones only, minus some. The repertoire holds more than 550,000 clones, about 14% seen once, with 0.03% to 0.04% in the top ten. Their recognized antigens are unknown. The sequencing input was naive CD4+ T cells from blood. The receptors originated from a man younger than 35 with type 1 diabetes.

This CDR3 reads CASSPVVGTSNYGYTF. DNA for the CDR3: TGCGCCAGCAGCCCCGTTGTGGGGACCTCTAACTATGGCTACACCTTC. V and J are TRBV4-1 and TRBJ1-2, with TRBD1 as a possible D gene (5 bases). The CDR3 length is 16 residues. CDR1 MGHRA and CDR2 YSYEKL come from the germline V gene. The V gene lost 4 bases and the J gene lost 0 bases, with 15 bases spanning the gap.

The chain recombines TRBV10-3 with TRBJ2-3; unclear D gene. CDR1 is ENHRY, CDR2 SYGVKD, per germline. This CDR3 is built from 11 residues. Between the trimmed V and J ends, which lost 6 bases and 3 bases, there was a span of 4 bases. CDR3 sequence (DNA): TGTGCCATCAGACAGACAGATACGCAGTATTTT. This translates into CAIRQTDTQYF.

J is TRBJ2-3 and V is TRBV7-2, with 7 positions matching TRBD2. Germline assignment: CDR1 SGHTA and CDR2 FQGNSA. Trimming cost V 1 base and J 0 bases; bases outside gene matches: 4. The CDR3 length is 16 residues. The CDR3 loop reads CASSLVGGGSTDTQYF. The CDR3 DNA is TGTGCCAGCAGCTTAGTAGGCGGGGGTAGCACAGATACGCAGTATTTT.

The V gene is TRBV7-9, the J gene TRBJ1-5, with 7 bases that match TRBD1. V gave up 6 bases and J gave up 2 bases; unmatched junction bases: 4. This CDR3 comprises 14 residues. Germline CDR1 is SEHNR and CDR2 is FQNEAQ (reference sequence). Here the CDR3 reads CASSRGQGNQPQHF. CDR3 bases: TGTGCCAGCAGTCGCGGACAGGGCAATCAGCCCCAGCATTTT.

V gene TRBV6-5 combines with J gene TRBJ2-3; TRBD2 matches at 7 bases. V dropped 2 bases and J dropped 4; count of bases not matched to a gene: 3. The CDR3 totals 14 residues. CDR1 MNHEY and CDR2 SVGAGI come from the germline V gene. CDR3 sequence: CASSYNAGADTQYF. The CDR3 DNA reads as TGTGCCAGCAGTTACAATGCGGGAGCAGATACGCAGTATTTT.

The rearrangement uses TRBV2 and TRBJ2-2, with 11 bases aligning to TRBD2. The CDR3 loop spans 17 amino acids. In germline, CDR1 is SNHLY, CDR2 FYNNEI. Unmatched junction bases numbered 9, after V lost 5 bases and J lost 4 bases. Here the CDR3 DNA reads TGTGCCAGCAGTTACCTTTTAGCGGGAGGGAGCACCGGGGAGCTGTTTTTT. This translates into CASSYLLAGGSTGELFF.

This clone has more than one count but fewer than ten. The chain employs TRBV18 and TRBJ2-7; D not resolved. The V end lost 3 bases, the J end lost 9 bases, and 12 bases lay between the germline ends. The CDR3 extends over 12 amino acids. Germline V gives CDR1 KGHSH, CDR2 LQKENI. The CDR3 coding sequence is TGTGCCAGCTCACCCTCGGTTTCCGGGCAGTACTTC. This encodes CASSPSVSGQYF. Together with reference TRBV18 and TRBJ2-7, the CDR3 gives the full variable domain: NAGVMQNPRHLVRRRGQEARLRCSPMKGHSHVYWYRQLPEEGLKFMVYLQKENIIDESGMPKERFSAEFPKEGPSILRIQQVVRGDSAAYFCASSPSVSGQYFGPGTRLTVT.

Concerning this clone: At one end the junction does not follow the germline gene, possibly because of a read error. The chain combines TRBV5-1 with TRBJ1-6, with D possibly TRBD1 on 5 matching bases. Germline V gives CDR1 SGHRS, CDR2 YFSETQ. The CDR3 is made up of 15 amino acids. CDR3 DNA sequence: TGCGCCAGCAACTTGGAAGGGGCGGCTAATTCACCCCTCCACTTT. It is translated as CASNLEGAANSPLHF.

The rearrangement joins TRBV5-4 to TRBJ2-5; 9 nucleotides align to TRBD2. After removal of 5 bases from V and 5 bases from J, the junction contained 10 bases not matched to a gene. Germline V gene lookup returns CDR1 SGHNT and CDR2 YYREEE (reference sequence). The CDR3 loop spans 15 amino acids. DNA of the CDR3: TGTGCCAGCAGGGAGAGCGGGGGGATAGGGGAGACCCAGTACTTC. Its protein is CASRESGGIGETQYF.

V is TRBV2 and J is TRBJ2-5; a weak D match, TRBD2 (6 bases). The CDR3 runs to 13 residues. Trimming pared 9 bases from V and 5 bases from J, leaving 16 bases between. Looked up from germline, CDR1 is SNHLY and CDR2 is FYNNEI. This CDR3 is CARKTGDGETQYF. For the CDR3, the DNA is TGTGCCAGAAAGACGGGAGACGGGGAGACCCAGTACTTC. Based on the CDR3 plus reference TRBV2 and TRBJ2-5, the full variable domain is EPEVTQTPSHQVTQMGQEVILRCVPISNHLYFYWYRQILGQKVEFLVSFYNNEISEKSEIFDDQFSVERPDGSNFTLKIRSTKLEDSAMYFCARKTGDGETQYFGPGTRLLVL.

This clone was detected a few times. The V call is TRBV5-4, the J call TRBJ2-2; 9 nucleotides agree with TRBD2. In germline, CDR1 is SGHNT, CDR2 YYREEE (reference sequence). CDR3 length equals 16 residues. V lost 3 bases, J lost 4 bases, and 7 bases stayed unmatched. The CDR3 DNA sequence: TGTGCCAGCAGCTCCGGGACTAGCAGTACCACCGGGGAGCTGTTTTTT. This gives the protein CASSSGTSSTTGELFF.

This clone has more than one count but fewer than ten. J is TRBJ1-1 and V is TRBV5-1; no definite D call. Looked up from germline, CDR1 is SGHRS and CDR2 is YFSETQ. This CDR3 is 14 amino acids long. Trimming cost V 4 bases and J 2 bases, with 12 bases left between them. In DNA, the CDR3 is TGCGCCAGCAGCGTGACCGATAGAAACACTGAAGCTTTCTTT. It translates to CASSVTDRNTEAFF.